Sequencing of this T cell receptor (beta chain) was carried out in a study of CD8 T cells in Susac syndrome. On the study more broadly: The sequenced Susac syndrome patients comprised five or six with active disease and about eight in remission.

The V and J ends lost 5 bases and 2 bases, in that order; junction bases with no gene match: 5. This CDR3 region has 14 residues. Germline assignment: CDR1 PRHDT and CDR2 FYEKMQ (reference sequence). RNA was extracted with the RNeasy kit, and a quantity of about 0.45 to 1 ug was reverse transcribed using random hexamers. The amplification used immunoSEQ multiplex PCR on TCR beta CDR3; it spanned 54 Vbeta and 13 Jbeta. TCRdb itself ran the immunoSEQ multiplex PCR reads through MiXCR, one entry per CDR3 protein. The table includes tens of thousands of distinct CDR3 sequences, approximately 95% detected once. TCR beta sequencing was performed on blood CD8+ and CD4+ T cells.

V gene TRBV13 combines with J gene TRBJ2-5; 7 bases are a match to TRBD1. The sample consisted of CD8+ T cells from PBMCs. The TCR sequence derives from a human donor with Susac syndrome. The CDR3 sequence: CASSPGQNQETQYF. In DNA form, the CDR3 reads TGTGCCAGCAGCCCGGGACAGAATCAAGAGACCCAGTACTTC.